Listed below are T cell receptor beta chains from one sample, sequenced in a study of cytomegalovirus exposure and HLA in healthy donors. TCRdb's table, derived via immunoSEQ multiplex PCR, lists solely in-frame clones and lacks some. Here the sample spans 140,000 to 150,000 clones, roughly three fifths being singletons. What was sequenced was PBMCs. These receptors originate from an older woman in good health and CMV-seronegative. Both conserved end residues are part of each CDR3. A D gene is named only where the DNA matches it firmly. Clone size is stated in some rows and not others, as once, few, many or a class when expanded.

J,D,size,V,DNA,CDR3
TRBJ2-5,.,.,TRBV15,TGTGCCACCAGCAGAGATAAAACAGGGTCGGAGACCCAGTACTTC,CATSRDKTGSETQYF
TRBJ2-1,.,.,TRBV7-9,TGTGCCAGCAGCCCGGAGGGACTTGGCAATGAGCAGTTCTTC,CASSPEGLGNEQFF
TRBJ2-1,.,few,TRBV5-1,TGCGCCAGCAGCTTGGACGGGATCTCCTACAATGAGCAGTTCTTC,CASSLDGISYNEQFF
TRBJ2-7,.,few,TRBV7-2,TGTGCCAGCAGCTTAGCCGTGGCAGTACACGAGCAGTACTTC,CASSLAVAVHEQYF
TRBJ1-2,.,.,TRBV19,TGTGCCAGTAGTATCGCGGGTAGCTATGGCTACACCTTC,CASSIAGSYGYTF
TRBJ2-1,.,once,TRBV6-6,TGTGCCAGCAACGGAGGGGGGGGCTACAATGAGCAGTTCTTC,CASNGGGGYNEQFF
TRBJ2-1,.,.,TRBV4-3,TGCGCCAGCAGCCCGTTAAGCGCCTCCTACAATGAGCAGTTCTTC,CASSPLSASYNEQFF
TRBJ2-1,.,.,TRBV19,TGTGCCAGTAGTCCAGCCCCGGGACTTCTAAGCTCCTACAATGAGCAGTTCTTC,CASSPAPGLLSSYNEQFF
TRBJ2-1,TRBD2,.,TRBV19,TGTGCCAGTAGTCCCTCGACTAGCGGCAGCTCCTACAATGAGCAGTTCTTC,CASSPSTSGSSYNEQFF
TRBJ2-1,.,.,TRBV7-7,TGTGCCAGCAGCTTAGAGCGGCACTACAATGAGCAGTTCTTC,CASSLERHYNEQFF
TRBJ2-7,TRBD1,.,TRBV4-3,TGCGCCAGCAGCCAAGATGTCTCGGGACAGGGCTACGAGCAGTACTTC,CASSQDVSGQGYEQYF
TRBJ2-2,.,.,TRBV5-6,TGTGCCAGCAGCATTGGACATTACACCGGGGAGCTGTTTTTT,CASSIGHYTGELFF
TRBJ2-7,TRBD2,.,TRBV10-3,TGTGCCATCAGTGAGTCAGGGCTAGCGGGATACGAGCAGTACTTC,CAISESGLAGYEQYF
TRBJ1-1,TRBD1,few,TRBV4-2,TGTGCCAGCAGCCAAGATTCTCCGGGACAGGGGGCTACTATGCACACTGAAGCTTTCTTT,CASSQDSPGQGATMHTEAFF
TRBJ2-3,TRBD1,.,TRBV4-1,TGCGCCAGCAGCCAAGATGGGACAGGGAGGCGCACAGATACGCAGTATTTT,CASSQDGTGRRTDTQYF
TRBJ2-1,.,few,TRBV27,TGTGCCAGCAGTTTGTCGCGCTACAATGAGCAGTTCTTC,CASSLSRYNEQFF
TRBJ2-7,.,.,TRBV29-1,TGCAGCGCCACGGACGGGGGATCAGAGCAGTACTTC,CSATDGGSEQYF
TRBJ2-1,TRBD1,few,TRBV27,TGTGCCAGCAGTACCGCGTCGGGACAGGGGTACAATGAGCAGTTCTTC,CASSTASGQGYNEQFF
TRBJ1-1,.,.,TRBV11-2,TGTGCCAGCAGCTTAGCGTTCGGGAACACTGAAGCTTTCTTT,CASSLAFGNTEAFF
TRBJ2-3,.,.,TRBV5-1,TGCGCCAGCAGCTTGGGCGTACTAAGCACAGATACGCAGTATTTT,CASSLGVLSTDTQYF
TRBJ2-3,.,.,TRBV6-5,TGTGCCAGCAGTTACCGTGGTAGCCCCACAGATACGCAGTATTTT,CASSYRGSPTDTQYF
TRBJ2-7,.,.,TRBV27,TGTGCCAGCAGTCTCGACAGGGGAGGGAGTTACGAGCAGTACTTC,CASSLDRGGSYEQYF